This record covers a single TCR beta chain. A multiplex PCR was run with 60 Vbeta primers and 13 Jbeta primers. This table comes from immunoSEQ multiplex PCR, and its TCRdb copy is limited to in-frame clones, with some not included. The sample includes 110,000 to 150,000 clones, just under 70% of them seen just once. The data belong to a study of cytomegalovirus exposure and HLA in healthy donors. Germline V gene lookup returns CDR1 SGHRS and CDR2 YFSETQ. V lost 0 bases and J lost 4, with 11 bases in between. There are 15 residues in the CDR3. This chain joins TRBV5-1 and TRBJ1-5; D may be TRBD1 (5 bases). The clonotype was recovered from a man between 60 and 75 years old in good health and CMV-seronegative. The sequencing sample was made of PBMCs. The CDR3 region has the DNA TGCGCCAGCAGCTTGGGGGGCGCCGAAAATCAGCCCCAGCATTTT. Amino acids: CASSLGGAENQPQHF.